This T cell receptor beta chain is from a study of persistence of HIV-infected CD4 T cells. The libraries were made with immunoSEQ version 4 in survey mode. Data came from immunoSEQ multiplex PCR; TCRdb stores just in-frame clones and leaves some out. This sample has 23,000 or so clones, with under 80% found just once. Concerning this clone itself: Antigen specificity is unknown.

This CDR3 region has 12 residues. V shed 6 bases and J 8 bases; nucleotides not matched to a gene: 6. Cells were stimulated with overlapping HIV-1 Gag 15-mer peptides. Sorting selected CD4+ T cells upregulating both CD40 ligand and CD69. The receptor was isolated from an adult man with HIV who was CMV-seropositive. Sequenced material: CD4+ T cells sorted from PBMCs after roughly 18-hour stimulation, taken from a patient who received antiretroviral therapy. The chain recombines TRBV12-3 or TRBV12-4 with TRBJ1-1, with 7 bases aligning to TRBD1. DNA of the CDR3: TGTGCCAGCAGCCCCGGGACAGACGAAGCTTTCTTT. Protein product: CASSPGTDEAFF.